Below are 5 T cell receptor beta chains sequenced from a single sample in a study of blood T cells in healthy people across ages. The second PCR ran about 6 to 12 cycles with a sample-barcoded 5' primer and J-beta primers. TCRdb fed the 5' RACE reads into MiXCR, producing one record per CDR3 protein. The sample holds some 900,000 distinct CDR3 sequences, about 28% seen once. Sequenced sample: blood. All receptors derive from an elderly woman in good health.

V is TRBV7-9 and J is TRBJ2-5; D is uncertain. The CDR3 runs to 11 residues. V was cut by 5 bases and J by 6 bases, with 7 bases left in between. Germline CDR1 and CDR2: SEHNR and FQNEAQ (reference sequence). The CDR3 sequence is CASSPRKTQYF. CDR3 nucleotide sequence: TGTGCCAGCAGCCCCCGGAAGACCCAGTACTTC.

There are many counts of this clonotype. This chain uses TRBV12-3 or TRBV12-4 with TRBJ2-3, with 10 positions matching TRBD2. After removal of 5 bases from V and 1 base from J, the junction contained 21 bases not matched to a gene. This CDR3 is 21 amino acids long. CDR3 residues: CASSHSQGAGLAVGRTDTQYF. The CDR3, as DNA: TGTGCCAGCAGTCACTCCCAGGGCGCCGGACTAGCGGTGGGACGCACAGATACGCAGTATTTT.

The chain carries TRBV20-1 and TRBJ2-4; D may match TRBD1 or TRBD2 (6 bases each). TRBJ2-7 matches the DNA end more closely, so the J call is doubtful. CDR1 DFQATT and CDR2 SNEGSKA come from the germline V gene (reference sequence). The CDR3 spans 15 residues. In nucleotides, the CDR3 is TGCAGTGCTCCCGTAGGGGGGAGACCCTCCTACGAGCAGTACTTC. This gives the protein CSAPVGGRPSYEQYF.

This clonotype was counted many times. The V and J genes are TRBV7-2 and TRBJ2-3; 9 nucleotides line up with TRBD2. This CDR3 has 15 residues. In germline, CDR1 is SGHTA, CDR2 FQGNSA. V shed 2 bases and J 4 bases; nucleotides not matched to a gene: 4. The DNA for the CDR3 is TGTGCCAGCAGCTTACGCGGGGGGGCCGCAGATACGCAGTATTTT. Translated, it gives CASSLRGGAADTQYF.

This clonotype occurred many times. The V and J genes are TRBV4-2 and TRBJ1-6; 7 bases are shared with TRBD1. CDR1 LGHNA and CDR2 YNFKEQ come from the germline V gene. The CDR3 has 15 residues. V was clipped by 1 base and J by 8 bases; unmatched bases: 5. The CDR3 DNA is TGTGCCAGCAGCCAAGGACAGGGTCCTTATTCACCCCTCCACTTT. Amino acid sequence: CASSQGQGPYSPLHF.